This TCR beta chain was captured in a study of early T cells in non-severe SARS-CoV-2 infection (dated by TCRdb to 2020 to 2023). Regarding the research as a whole: Because TCR sequencing was done on bulk RNA from unsorted whole blood, the alpha and beta chains could not be paired. Here is what the overall study found, with its caveats: VDJdb matching was skewed toward anti-spike CD8 responses and likely underestimated virus-specific expansions by missing private and CD4 specificities.

There are many counts of this clonotype. Its antigen is still unknown. Per-base qualities were not stored, and no clone one base away is much larger. Preparation of the library involved 5' RACE. Instrument on record: NextSeq 500. Unique molecular identifiers were attached to individual cDNA molecules in the TCR library protocol so that sequencing error and PCR bias could be corrected. Both TCR alpha and beta chains were sequenced, and tight co-correlation was observed between alpha and beta sequence abundances in each sample. In the original analysis: Decombinator V4 was used to annotate the V gene, J gene and CDR3 of the TCR sequences. Expanded TCRs were defined as changing significantly between any two time points under a Poisson model with p below 0.0001. TCR abundances were normalised to the total number of TCRs sequenced per sample and expressed as counts per million. MAIT TCRs were defined by TRAV1-2 paired with TRAJ12, TRAJ20 or TRAJ33, and iNKT TCRs by TRAV10 paired with TRAJ18. VDJdb, accessed on 1 November 2021, was searched for TCRs annotated for CMV, EBV and SARS-CoV-2, and TCRs annotated for more than one antigen were excluded. TCRdb reran the public reads through fastp at Q25 and MiXCR, keeping productive beta chains. Each entry merges the rows of one CDR3 protein and shows their most common DNA and genes. It is TCRdb's table, rather than the study itself, that gives the V and J calls and clone size. The sample table records 50,000 to 65,000 distinct CDR3 sequences; around 10% of these occur just once. Around 17% of the sample lies in the top ten.

The study was a case-control design nested within a healthcare worker cohort in London, UK, with weekly nasopharyngeal swab PCR tests and blood sampling. Between 23 and 31 March 2020, the week of the UK lockdown, healthcare workers were enrolled and then followed up weekly for as long as 16 weeks. The germline V gene (reference sequence) provides CDR1 LNHDA and CDR2 SQIVND. The junction shows trimming of 1 base on V and 5 bases on J, plus 11 bases between the germline ends. Taken from cysteine to phenylalanine, the CDR3 has 14 residues. CDR3 DNA is the only sequence kept; it has 42 bases, read in frame from the first base.

The chain is made from TRBV19 and TRBJ2-5; TRBD1 is perhaps the D gene, given 6 matching bases. The sequencing input was whole blood. The sequence was obtained from an adult who was a healthcare worker with PCR-confirmed SARS-CoV-2 infection or an uninfected control (not recorded which). The base sequence is TGTGCCAGTAGTATAGGCAACAGGGCGGAGACCCAGTACTTC. This yields the protein CASSIGNRAETQYF.